This TCR beta chain stems from a study of prognosis after radiotherapy for stage I lung cancer. Study-level background: It was SBRT that served as radiotherapy, in 3 to 5 fractions with a biologically effective dose of at least 100 Gy. Distant metastases struck a few patients a median of roughly 7 months after radiotherapy; some 14 showed no significant progression. Notes on the study in general: Medians of about 9,700 versus 6,500 showed unique TCR clone counts falling after stereotactic body radiation therapy.

Genomic DNA was the source, and TCR beta CDR3 was amplified from it by two-round multiplex PCR. The authors ran first-round PCR with primers specific to each TRBV and TRBJ gene. TCRdb re-analysed the multiplex PCR reads in MiXCR, keeping a single row per CDR3 protein. The data contain 11,000 to 15,000 distinct CDR3 sequences, around three fifths of them singletons. Comments on this clonotype: Its target is not known.

This CDR3 spans 17 amino acids. Germline CDR1 is DFQATT and CDR2 is SNEGSKA (reference sequence). The V gene lost 5 bases and the J gene lost 2 bases, with 21 bases spanning the gap. Sequencing was performed on PBMCs, taken before or after stereotactic body radiation therapy (not recorded which). The sequence came from a donor aged 50 or older with non-small cell lung cancer. This chain joins TRBV20-1 and TRBJ2-2, with unresolved D. In DNA, the CDR3 is TGCAGTGCTGCCGTCCCGGTGGGGATGGGAAACACCGGGGAGCTGTTTTTT. It yields the protein CSAAVPVGMGNTGELFF.